The source of this T cell receptor (beta chain) is a study of CD8+CD57+ T cells in acquired aplastic anemia. Overall study: Mean yield of DNA from sorted CD4+ and CD8+ cells was about 3.2 ug.

The CDR3 extends over 15 amino acids. Germline V lookup: CDR1 SGHRS, CDR2 YFSETQ. As to this clonotype: This may be a read error: a much more frequent sequence differs by one nucleotide.

Genomic DNA constituted the template upon which TCR beta VDJ and CDR3 profiling was performed. One entry per CDR3 protein, called by TCRdb with MiXCR from the reads. The table includes 150,000 to 200,000 distinct CDR3 sequences, roughly 48% detected once. Selection for sequencing was limited to patients who had shown CD8+CD57+ cell expansion by flow cytometry. Among the patients, all had severe acquired aplastic anemia. Prior therapy had not been administered to any patient at the time of blood sampling. Sequences were obtained from sorted CD4+, CD8+, or CD8+CD57+ T cells (not recorded which) from PBMCs. The chain links TRBV5-1 to TRBJ2-1, with D perhaps being TRBD1 or TRBD2 (5 bases each). The receptor was derived from a human donor with aplastic anemia. The CDR3 DNA reads TGCGCCGGCAGCCGATCCGGGACCCTGGGGAATGAGCAGTTCTTC. Its translation: CAGSRSGTLGNEQFF. The variable domain in full, with the rest retrieved from reference TRBV5-1 and TRBJ2-1, is KAGVTQTPRYLIKTRGQQVTLSCSPISGHRSVSWYQQTPGQGLQFLFEYFSETQRNKGNFPGRFSGRQFSNSRSEMNVSTLELGDSALYLCAGSRSGTLGNEQFFGPGTRLTVL.